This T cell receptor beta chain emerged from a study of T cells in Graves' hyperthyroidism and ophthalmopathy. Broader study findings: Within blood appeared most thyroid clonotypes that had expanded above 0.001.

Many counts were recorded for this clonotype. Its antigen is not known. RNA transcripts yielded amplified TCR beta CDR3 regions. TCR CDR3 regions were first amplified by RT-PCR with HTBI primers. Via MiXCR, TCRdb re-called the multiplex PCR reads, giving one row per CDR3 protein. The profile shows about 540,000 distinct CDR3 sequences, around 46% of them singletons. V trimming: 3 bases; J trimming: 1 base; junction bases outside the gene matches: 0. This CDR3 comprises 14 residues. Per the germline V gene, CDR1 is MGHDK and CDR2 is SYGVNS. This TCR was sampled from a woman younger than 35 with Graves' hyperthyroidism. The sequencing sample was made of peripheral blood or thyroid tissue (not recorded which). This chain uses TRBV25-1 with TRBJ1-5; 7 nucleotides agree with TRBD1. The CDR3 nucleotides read TGTGCCAGCAGTGAGGGACAGAGCAATCAGCCCCAGCATTTT. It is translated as CASSEGQSNQPQHF.